This T cell receptor beta chain was obtained from a study of cytomegalovirus exposure and HLA in healthy donors. Both 60 Vbeta primers and 13 Jbeta primers went into the PCR. Original methodology: An analysis performed later counted about 80 million unique TCR beta chains (roughly 11 million of them shared). Only in-frame clones appear in the TCRdb table, and some are missing; sequencing was by immunoSEQ multiplex PCR. The V and J calls and clone size come from that table; D and trimming were worked out from the DNA. The table has 150,000 to 200,000 clones, roughly three quarters seen once. Notes on the study in general: Among TCR beta chains, those listed as cytomegalovirus-associated numbered under 200. In a later analysis, CMV-associated beta chains were mostly HLA-associated, it appeared. Indistinguishable V segments, including TRBV6-2 and TRBV6-3, were excluded.

Of note for this clone: What it recognizes is unknown.

V was shortened by 6 bases and J by 6 bases, with 11 bases between the two germline ends. This CDR3 spans 12 amino acids. Germline CDR1 reads KGHSH; CDR2 reads LQKENI. This sequence joins TRBV18 and TRBJ1-2; no firm D call. This receptor was identified in a man younger than 35 in good health and CMV-seropositive. The specimen sequenced was PBMCs. The CDR3 is CASSFSTDGYTF. In nucleotides, the CDR3 is TGTGCCAGCTCCTTTTCTACGGATGGCTACACCTTC.